This T cell receptor beta chain is from a study of blood T cell repertoires in COVID-19. At the level of the study: Acute and convalescent COVID-19 samples came from the United States, Italy and Spain. PBMCs, B-cell-depleted T cells, or T cells provided the cDNA or gDNA that made up the material.

CDR1 LGHDT and CDR2 YNNKEL come from the germline V gene (reference sequence). Trimming left V 0 bases short and J 0 bases short, with 13 bases between. The CDR3 is 17 amino acids. Clones were read by immunoSEQ multiplex PCR, and TCRdb kept only the in-frame ones, dropping some. This sample has some 45,000 clones, with nearly 80% found just once. The sequencing sample was made of peripheral blood. The receptor comes from a man in his 70s with acute or convalescent COVID-19. The chain combines TRBV3-1 (or the pseudogene TRBV3-2) with TRBJ2-3; D perhaps matches TRBD1 (6 bases). DNA of the CDR3: TGTGCCAGCAGCCAAGAAGTCGGGACACCTAGCACAGATACGCAGTATTTT. Its protein is CASSQEVGTPSTDTQYF.